Presented here are 24 T cell receptor beta chains from one specimen sequenced in a study of blood T cell repertoires in COVID-19. The assay was immunoSEQ multiplex PCR, and TCRdb's table has in-frame clones only and misses some. This sample has nearly 300,000 clones, with around 88% found just once. The sample was peripheral blood. Receptors were obtained from a woman in her twenties or thirties who had recovered from COVID-19.

The rearrangement links TRBV7-9 to TRBJ1-2; D remains ambiguous. Germline V CDR1 and CDR2: SEHNR, FQNEAQ (reference sequence). V was clipped by 5 bases and J by 8 bases, with 15 bases between them. There are 13 residues in the CDR3. CDR3 residues: CASSPITRGGYTF. The CDR3 nucleotides are TGTGCCAGCAGCCCGATAACCCGGGGAGGCTACACCTTC.

This clone occurred once. The V call is TRBV18, the J call TRBJ2-7, with TRBD1 matching over 8 bases. The germline CDR1 and CDR2 sequences are KGHSH and LQKENI. V lost 0 bases to trimming and J lost 0 bases; unmatched junction nucleotides: 4. The CDR3 sequence is 16 residues long. The CDR3 sequence: CASSPPGQVSSYEQYF. The CDR3 DNA sequence: TGTGCCAGCTCACCACCGGGACAGGTGAGCTCCTACGAGCAGTACTTC.

The chain recombines TRBV5-4 with TRBJ2-2; 7 positions agree with TRBD1. The CDR3 loop spans 14 amino acids. From germline, CDR1 is SGHNT and CDR2 YYREEE (reference sequence). V dropped 4 bases and J dropped 3; count of bases not matched to a gene: 3. Here the CDR3 DNA reads TGTGCCAGCAGCGGGGACAGTCACACCGGGGAGCTGTTTTTT. This encodes CASSGDSHTGELFF.

The rearrangement links TRBV19 to TRBJ2-3; unclear D gene. The CDR3 sequence is 13 residues long. CDR1 and CDR2 (germline): LNHDA, SQIVND (reference sequence). V was shortened by 5 bases and J by 2 bases, with 8 bases between the two germline ends. The CDR3 reads CASSLAFTDTQYF. CDR3 nucleotide sequence: TGTGCCAGTAGTCTGGCCTTCACAGATACGCAGTATTTT.

This clone was recorded a few times. CDR3 in DNA: TGTGCCAGCTCACCCATTTTAACTGATGGCTACACCTTC. The encoded protein is CASSPILTDGYTF. The J gene is TRBJ1-2, the V gene TRBV18, with D uncertain. Trimming cost V 3 bases and J 6 bases, with 11 bases left between them. The CDR3 sequence is 13 residues long. Germline V lookup: CDR1 KGHSH, CDR2 LQKENI.

Only a few counts were recorded for this clone. The chain combines TRBV6-2 or TRBV6-3 with TRBJ1-3; 7 positions match TRBD1. With V trimmed by 6 bases and J by 7 bases, 18 bases remained unmatched. Germline CDR1 is MNHEY and CDR2 is SVGEGT. This CDR3 is 17 amino acids long. The CDR3 nucleotides are TGTGCCAGCAGCCCTACCCTGGGACAGAGTAGAAAGAACACCATATATTTT. It encodes CASSPTLGQSRKNTIYF.

The chain uses TRBV19 and TRBJ1-2, with D unclear. The germline gives CDR1 LNHDA, CDR2 SQIVND (reference sequence). The CDR3 is made up of 13 amino acids. Trimming took off 3 bases at V and 8 bases at J, with 13 bases between the two ends. The CDR3 nucleotides are TGTGCCAGTAGTATGCGGGCCGTCTACGGCTACACCTTC. Translation: CASSMRAVYGYTF.

The chain employs TRBV7-6 and TRBJ1-1, with unresolved D. Germline V CDR1 and CDR2: SGHVS, FNYEAQ. Trimming left V 6 bases short and J 4 bases short, with 15 bases between. The CDR3 runs to 14 residues. The CDR3 bases are TGTGCCAGCAGTCGACTCTCGGCGGGCACTGAAGCTTTCTTT. Translation gives CASSRLSAGTEAFF.

The chain couples TRBV7-8 to TRBJ1-1; D possibly corresponds to TRBD1 (5 bases). Trimming stripped 5 bases from V and 7 bases from J, with 14 bases between. Germline-derived CDR1 and CDR2 are SGHVS and FQNEAQ. CDR3 length: 13 residues. CDR3 DNA sequence: TGTGCCAGCAGCCCTCCGCAGGGAATTGAAGCTTTCTTT. Amino acid sequence: CASSPPQGIEAFF.

This rearrangement joins TRBV21-1 to TRBJ1-1; the table's D call TRBD1 went unverified against the DNA. TRBV21-1 is a listed pseudogene. There are 14 residues in the CDR3. The CDR3 DNA sequence: TGTGCCAGTATCAAAGACAGACGTCGTTCTGAAGCTTTCTTT. Amino acid sequence: CASIKDRRRSEAFF.

The chain links TRBV28 to TRBJ1-1, with D perhaps matching TRBD1 (6 bases). CDR3 length: 13 amino acids. Germline V gene data show CDR1 as MDHEN and CDR2 as SYDVKM. Trimming took off 6 bases at V and 6 bases at J, with 14 bases between the two ends. DNA of the CDR3: TGTGCCAGCAGCGGCGGGGGCTGGGCTGAAGCTTTCTTT. Protein: CASSGGGWAEAFF.

The genes are TRBV7-8 and TRBJ2-7; the match to TRBD1 covers 9 bases. The V segment lost 5 bases and the J segment 4 bases; nucleotides outside the gene matches: 6. This CDR3 contains 14 residues. CDR1 SGHVS and CDR2 FQNEAQ come from the germline V gene. For the CDR3, the DNA is TGTGCCAGCAGCCCCAGGACAGGGGATTACGAGCAGTACTTC. Translation: CASSPRTGDYEQYF.

A few counts support this clone. The chain combines TRBV7-9 with TRBJ1-5; 7 bases agree with TRBD1. Germline CDR1 and CDR2: SEHNR and FQNEAQ (reference sequence). The CDR3 sequence is 14 residues long. V lost 6 bases and J lost 4; bases outside the gene matches: 6. CDR3 loop: CASRRQGPNQPQHF. CDR3 bases: TGTGCCAGCAGGAGACAGGGTCCGAATCAGCCCCAGCATTTT.

This chain uses TRBV14 with TRBJ2-7, with TRBD1 matching over 12 bases. CDR3 size: 15 residues. Germline-derived CDR1 and CDR2 are SGHDN and FVKESK. Trimming removed 1 base from V and 11 bases from J; junction bases left unmatched: 9. CDR3 DNA: TGTGCCAGCAGCCAAGTTACACCGGGACAGGGGGCGGAGTACTTC. Translated: CASSQVTPGQGAEYF.

The genes are TRBV2 and TRBJ2-3; unclear D gene. V lost 8 bases and J lost 7, with 16 bases in between. The CDR3 length is 13 residues. Germline V gene sequence: CDR1 SNHLY, CDR2 FYNNEI. CDR3 bases: TGTGCCAGCGACCTAACAGTGTATTATACGCAGTATTTT. Protein product: CASDLTVYYTQYF.

The V call is TRBV7-2, the J call TRBJ2-5; TRBD2 matches 10 bases. The CDR3 has 15 residues. Trimming cost V 7 bases and J 9 bases; bases outside gene matches: 14. Germline V gene lookup returns CDR1 SGHTA and CDR2 FQGNSA. This CDR3 is CASTLQPSGGVAQYF. The CDR3 coding sequence is TGTGCCAGCACCCTTCAACCTAGCGGGGGTGTGGCCCAGTACTTC.

The chain joins TRBV25-1 to TRBJ2-5; D perhaps matches TRBD1 (6 bases). V shed 0 bases and J shed 3 bases, with 8 bases lying between them. There are 14 residues in the CDR3. In germline, CDR1 is MGHDK, CDR2 SYGVNS. The CDR3 nucleotides are TGTGCCAGCAGTGAATATTACAGGGAAGAGACCCAGTACTTC. Protein: CASSEYYREETQYF.

The V call is TRBV5-1, the J call TRBJ2-7, with 7 bases identical to TRBD2. The V gene's germline CDR1 is SGHRS and CDR2 YFSETQ. V gave up 2 bases and J gave up 3 bases; unmatched junction bases: 8. The CDR3 is 15 residues long. The CDR3 region is CASSLVLAEDYEQYF. For the CDR3, the DNA is TGCGCCAGCAGCTTAGTGCTAGCGGAGGACTACGAGCAGTACTTC.

The table lists this clone with a count of one. This chain joins TRBV12-5 and TRBJ2-1, with TRBD1 identical over 7 bases. Germline-derived CDR1 and CDR2 are LGHNT and FRNRAP. The J segment lost 6 bases and the V segment lost 1 base, leaving 3 bases of the junction unmatched. The CDR3 covers 14 residues. The CDR3 DNA sequence: TGTGCTAGTGGTTTGGGACAGGGCGGCAATGAGCAGTTCTTC. Its protein product is CASGLGQGGNEQFF.

The V and J genes are TRBV6-5 and TRBJ2-2; no reliable D call. The CDR3 totals 12 residues. The germline CDR1 and CDR2 sequences are MNHEY and SVGAGI. V lost 5 bases and J 6 bases, leaving 7 bases between the germline ends. CDR3 in amino acids: CASSPVPGELFF. The CDR3 DNA reads TGTGCCAGCAGTCCAGTCCCCGGGGAGCTGTTTTTT.

The chain recombines TRBV7-3 with TRBJ1-3, with 8 bases that match TRBD1. Germline assignment: CDR1 SGHTA and CDR2 FQGTGA. This CDR3 comprises 15 residues. After removal of 4 bases from V and 3 bases from J, the junction contained 5 bases not matched to a gene. The CDR3 DNA reads as TGTGCCAGCAGCTCCAAGGACAGGGTTGGAAACACCATATATTTT. Protein: CASSSKDRVGNTIYF.

The chain carries TRBV29-1 and TRBJ2-3; the D gene is possibly TRBD2 (5 bases). The CDR3 contains 14 residues. Trimming stripped 2 bases from V and 3 bases from J, with 12 bases between. The germline V gene has CDR1 SQVTM and CDR2 ANQGSEA. The CDR3 spells CSVERPGGTDTQYF. The CDR3 DNA sequence: TGCAGCGTTGAAAGGCCGGGCGGGACAGATACGCAGTATTTT.

The chain carries TRBV9 and TRBJ2-7; TRBD2 is a possible D gene (6 bases). V lost 3 bases and J 2 bases, leaving 15 bases between the germline ends. CDR1 and CDR2 from the germline V gene are SGDLS and YYNGEE. The CDR3 is made up of 15 amino acids. CDR3 DNA: TGTGCCAGCAGCGCCGGGGCGGGATGGGCCTACGAGCAGTACTTC. As protein: CASSAGAGWAYEQYF.

The chain is built from TRBV3-1 (or the pseudogene TRBV3-2) and TRBJ2-5, with a weak D call TRBD2 (7 bases). Trimming cost V 8 bases and J 4 bases, with 11 bases left between them. This CDR3 has 12 residues. Per the germline V gene, CDR1 is LGHDT and CDR2 is YNNKEL (reference sequence). CDR3 bases: TGTGCCAGCGGGGGGGCAAGAGAGACCCAGTACTTC. Encoded protein: CASGGARETQYF.